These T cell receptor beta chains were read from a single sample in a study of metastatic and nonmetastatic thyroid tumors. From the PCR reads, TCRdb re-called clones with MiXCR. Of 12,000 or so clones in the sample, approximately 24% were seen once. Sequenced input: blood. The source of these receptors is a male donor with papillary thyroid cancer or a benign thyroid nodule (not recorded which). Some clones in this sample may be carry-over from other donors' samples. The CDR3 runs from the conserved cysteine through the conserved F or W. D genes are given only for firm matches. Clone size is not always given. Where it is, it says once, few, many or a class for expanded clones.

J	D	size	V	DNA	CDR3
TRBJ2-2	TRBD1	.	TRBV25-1	TGTGCCAGCAGTGAACGACAGGGGGCGGGCGGGTACCTGTGTTTT	CASSERQGAGGYLCF
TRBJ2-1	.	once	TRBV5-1	TGCGCCAGCAGCTTGGCAGGGACACGGAATGAGCAGTTCTTC	CASSLAGTRNEQFF
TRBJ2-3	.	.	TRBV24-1	TGTGCCACCAGTGAAGGGGTAGGGGACACAGATACGCAGTATTTT	CATSEGVGDTDTQYF
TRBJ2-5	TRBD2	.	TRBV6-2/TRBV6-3	TGTGCCAGCAGTTACCCGGGACTAGCGGGAGGTAAAAGAGAGACCCAGTACTTC	CASSYPGLAGGKRETQYF
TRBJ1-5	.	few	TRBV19	TGTGCCAGTAGTTTAATGACGGTGGGAAATCAGCCCCAGCATTTT	CASSLMTVGNQPQHF
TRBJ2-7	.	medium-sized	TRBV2	TGTGCCAGCCACCGGGACCCCTACGAGCAGTACTTC	CASHRDPYEQYF
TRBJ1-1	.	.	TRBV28	TGTGCTAGCAGTTTTGGAGGGGAGAGAGCTTTCTTT	CASSFGGERAFF
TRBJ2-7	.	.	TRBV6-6	TGTGCCAGCAGTTACAGTGCAGCCTATACCTACGAGCAGTACTTC	CASSYSAAYTYEQYF
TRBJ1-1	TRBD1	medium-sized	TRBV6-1	TGTGCCAGCAGCCCGACAGGGGTTGGCACTGAAGCTTTCTTT	CASSPTGVGTEAFF
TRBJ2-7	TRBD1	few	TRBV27	TGTGCCAGCAGCCCAACAGGGGACAAACACTACGAGCAGTACTTC	CASSPTGDKHYEQYF
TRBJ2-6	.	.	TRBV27	TGTGCCAGCAGTTCTGGGGCCAACGTCCTGACTTTC	CASSSGANVLTF
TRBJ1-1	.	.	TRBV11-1	TGTGCCAGCAGCTTGTGGCGTGGGGGGGACATAGGTGAAGCTTTCTTT	CASSLWRGGDIGEAFF
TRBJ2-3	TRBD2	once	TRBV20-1	TGCAGTGCTAGACGAACTCCGGGACTAGCGGGAGTGGTCCCAGATACGCAGTATTTT	CSARRTPGLAGVVPDTQYF
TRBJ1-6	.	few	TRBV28	TGTGCCAGCAGTTTACGGTCAAGCTCCTATAATTCACCCCTCCACTTT	CASSLRSSSYNSPLHF
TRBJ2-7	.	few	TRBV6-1	TGTGCCAGCAGTGAACTCAGGACCTCCTACGAGCAGTACTTC	CASSELRTSYEQYF
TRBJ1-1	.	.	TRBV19	TGTGCCAGTATAAAGTACTTTGGGGAAGAGAACACTGAAGCTTTCTTT	CASIKYFGEENTEAFF
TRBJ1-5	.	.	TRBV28	TGTGCCAGCGGCATCAAGGGCAGGGGCGTCGATCAGCCCCAGCATTTT	CASGIKGRGVDQPQHF
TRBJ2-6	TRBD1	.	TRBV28	TGTGCCAGCAGTCCTACAGGGGGCTCTGGGGCCAACGTCCTGACTTTC	CASSPTGGSGANVLTF
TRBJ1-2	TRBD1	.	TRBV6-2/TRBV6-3	TGTGCCAGCAGTTACACCCTTCAGGGGGCGCCGGATGGCTACACCTTC	CASSYTLQGAPDGYTF
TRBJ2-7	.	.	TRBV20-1	TGCAGTGCGTCGACCATGGGGGCCGCTACCTACGAGCAGTACTTC	CSASTMGAATYEQYF
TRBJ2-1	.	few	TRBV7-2	TGTGCCAGCCGTGCTCAGCCCAGGGATGAGCAGTTCTTC	CASRAQPRDEQFF
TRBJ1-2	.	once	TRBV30	TGTGCCTGGAGTCGATCAGGGGCGGGGAACTATGGCTACACCTTC	CAWSRSGAGNYGYTF
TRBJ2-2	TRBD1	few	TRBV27	TGTGCCAGCAGCCCGGACAGGGGGCGGAACGGGGAGCTGTTTTTT	CASSPDRGRNGELFF
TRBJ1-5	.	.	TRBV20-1	TGCAGTGCTAGGGGAGGGACGGATCAGCCCCAGCATTTT	CSARGGTDQPQHF
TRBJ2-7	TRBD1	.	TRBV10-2	TGCGCCAGCAGTGGGGACAGGGGAATCTACGAGCAGTACTTC	CASSGDRGIYEQYF
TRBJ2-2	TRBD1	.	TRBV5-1	TGCGCCAGCAGCTTGGTTAGACGACAGGGTAACACCGGGGAGCTGTTTTTT	CASSLVRRQGNTGELFF
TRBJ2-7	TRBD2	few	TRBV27	TGTGCCAGCAGAATGACTAGCGGGGTCTCCTACGAGCAGTACTTC	CASRMTSGVSYEQYF
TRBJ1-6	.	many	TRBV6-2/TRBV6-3	TGTGCCAGCAGTTATGTGCAGGCGACCACGAGCTCCTATAATTCACCCCTCCACTTT	CASSYVQATTSSYNSPLHF
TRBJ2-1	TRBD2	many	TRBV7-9	TGTGCCAGCAGCTTAGGGGGCGGGAGGTCCTACAATGAGCAGTTCTTC	CASSLGGGRSYNEQFF
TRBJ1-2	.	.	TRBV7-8	TGTGCCAGCAGCTTGGGGTTGGGGGGAGTTGCCTACGGCTACACCTTC	CASSLGLGGVAYGYTF
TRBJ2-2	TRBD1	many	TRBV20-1	TGCAGTGCTAGAGCGACAGGGGGCCCATACACCGGGGAGCTGTTTTTT	CSARATGGPYTGELFF
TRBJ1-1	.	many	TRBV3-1	TGTGCCAGCAGCCGGACAGAGAACACTGAAGCTTTCTTT	CASSRTENTEAFF
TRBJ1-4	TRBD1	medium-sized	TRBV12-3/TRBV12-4	TGTGCCAGCAGTCCCCCGACAGGGGTGGAAAAACTGTTTTTT	CASSPPTGVEKLFF
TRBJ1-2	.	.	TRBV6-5	TGTGCCAGCAGTTACTCGGGCGGGAACTATGGCTACACCTTC	CASSYSGGNYGYTF
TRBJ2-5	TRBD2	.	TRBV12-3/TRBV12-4	TGTGCCAGCAGTTTATCAGCGGGGGGCCAAGAGACCCAGTACTTC	CASSLSAGGQETQYF
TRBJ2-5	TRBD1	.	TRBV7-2	TGTGCCAGCAGCTTAGGACAGGGACAAGAGACCCAGTACTTC	CASSLGQGQETQYF
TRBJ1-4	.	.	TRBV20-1	TGCAGTGCTAGAAAGGGGGACGCCAGTGAAAAACTGTTTTTT	CSARKGDASEKLFF
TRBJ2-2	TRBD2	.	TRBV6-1	TGTGCCAGCAGCCGGACTAGCGAGGCCGGGGAGCTGTTTTTT	CASSRTSEAGELFF
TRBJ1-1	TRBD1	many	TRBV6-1	TGTGCCAGTCCCGGGACAGGGGGCCGGAACACTGAAGCTTTCTTT	CASPGTGGRNTEAFF
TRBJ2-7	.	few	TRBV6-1	TGTGCCAGCGAGTCTGGGTTGATGAACGAGCAGTACTTC	CASESGLMNEQYF
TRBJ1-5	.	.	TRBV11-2	TGTGCCAGCAGCTTAGTAGGGGATCAGCCCCAGCATTTT	CASSLVGDQPQHF